Listed below are T cell receptor beta chains from one sample, sequenced in a study of OX40 agonist ivuxolimab in advanced cancers. Produced via immunoSEQ multiplex PCR; TCRdb's table is partial and in-frame only. The sample has around 35,000 clones, 81% seen once. This sample comprised CD4+ or CD8+ T cells sorted from blood, obtained in a trial of the OX40 agonist ivuxolimab. The receptor set was obtained from an adult with an advanced solid tumor such as melanoma, head and neck, liver or kidney cancer. CDR3s include the opening cysteine and the closing phenylalanine or tryptophan. The D gene is left open where the match is weak. Expanded clones are given a class, and other clones once, few, many or no size at all.

cdr3_aa	cdr3_nt	d_call	clone_size	v_call	j_call
CASSPGTGPYEQYF	TGTGCCAGTAGTCCCGGGACAGGTCCCTACGAGCAGTACTTC	TRBD1	.	TRBV19	TRBJ2-7
CASSTSGAYEQYF	TGTGCCAGCTCTACCTCTGGGGCCTACGAGCAGTACTTC	.	once	TRBV18	TRBJ2-7
CASSLWSANNYGYTF	TGTGCCAGCAGCTTATGGTCAGCTAATAACTATGGCTACACCTTC	.	.	TRBV7-6	TRBJ1-2
CASRRWSSYEQYF	TGTGCCAGCCGGCGGTGGAGCTCCTACGAGCAGTACTTC	.	.	TRBV28	TRBJ2-7
CASSVGGGNYGYTF	TGCGCCAGCAGCGTCGGGGGCGGTAACTATGGCTACACCTTC	.	.	TRBV5-1	TRBJ1-2
CASSPRGDGETQYF	TGCGCCAGCAGCCCCCGGGGGGATGGGGAGACCCAGTACTTC	TRBD2	few	TRBV4-3	TRBJ2-5
CASSSQGGYNEQFF	TGCGCCAGCAGCTCGCAGGGGGGCTACAATGAGCAGTTCTTC	.	.	TRBV5-1	TRBJ2-1
CASSWDTGGEQYF	TGTGCCAGCAGCTGGGACACTGGGGGGGAGCAGTACTTC	.	.	TRBV7-2	TRBJ2-7
CASTQGSPYEQYF	TGTGCCAGCACACAGGGGTCACCCTACGAGCAGTACTTC	TRBD1	.	TRBV6-5	TRBJ2-7
CAWSYSTDTQYF	TGTGCCTGGAGTTACAGCACAGATACGCAGTATTTT	.	.	TRBV30	TRBJ2-3
CSVVGGLAGTDTQYF	TGCAGCGTTGTAGGAGGTCTCGCGGGGACAGATACGCAGTATTTT	.	few	TRBV29-1	TRBJ2-3
CASSYSVGPQHF	TGTGCCAGCAGTTACTCGGTGGGGCCCCAGCATTTT	.	once	TRBV6-6	TRBJ1-5
CSAYASAEQFF	TGCAGTGCGTACGCATCGGCTGAGCAGTTCTTC	.	.	TRBV20-1	TRBJ2-1
CAISEGLATDTQYF	TGTGCCATCAGTGAGGGACTAGCAACAGATACGCAGTATTTT	TRBD2	.	TRBV10-3	TRBJ2-3
CASSLQGISYEQYF	TGTGCCAGCAGCCTGCAGGGGATCTCCTACGAGCAGTACTTC	.	.	TRBV5-6	TRBJ2-7
CSVEVGHGYTF	TGCAGCGTTGAAGTGGGGCATGGCTACACCTTC	.	.	TRBV29-1	TRBJ1-2
CSATPAIEQYF	TGCAGTGCCACCCCAGCGATCGAGCAGTACTTC	.	.	TRBV20-1	TRBJ2-7
CASRGTGGFDEQFF	TGCGCCAGCAGGGGGACAGGGGGCTTCGATGAGCAGTTCTTC	TRBD1	.	TRBV5-1	TRBJ2-1
CASSLLYGTGELFF	TGTGCCAGCAGCTTATTATACGGCACCGGGGAGCTGTTTTTT	.	.	TRBV7-2	TRBJ2-2
CASSLAPNQPQHF	TGTGCCAGCAGCTTAGCTCCCAATCAGCCCCAGCATTTT	.	once	TRBV7-2	TRBJ1-5
CAKEGRGNTGELFF	TGTGCCAAAGAGGGCAGGGGAAACACCGGGGAGCTGTTTTTT	.	.	TRBV7-2	TRBJ2-2
CASSPPSAGGTQYF	TGTGCCAGCTCACCACCTTCAGCGGGGGGGACCCAGTACTTC	TRBD2	.	TRBV18	TRBJ2-5
CASSVDREGNGYTF	TGTGCCAGTAGTGTGGACAGGGAGGGGAATGGCTACACCTTC	TRBD1	.	TRBV19	TRBJ1-2
CASSLTSDPYNEQFF	TGTGCCAGCAGCTTGACTAGCGACCCCTACAATGAGCAGTTCTTC	TRBD2	.	TRBV5-6	TRBJ2-1
CASSFGGTSYEQYF	TGTGCCAGCAGCTTCGGCGGGACATCCTACGAGCAGTACTTC	.	.	TRBV5-6	TRBJ2-7
CASSDKGISGYTF	TGTGCCAGCAGTGATAAAGGAATCTCTGGCTACACCTTC	.	.	TRBV6-1	TRBJ1-2
CASSLGGGTTGNTIYF	TGTGCCAGCAGCTTGGGGGGCGGGACGACTGGAAACACCATATATTTT	.	.	TRBV7-2	TRBJ1-3
CASSESITLGQESTGYTF	TGCGCCAGCAGTGAGTCGATCACTCTGGGACAGGAAAGCACGGGCTACACCTTC	TRBD1	.	TRBV10-2	TRBJ1-2
CASSLGQTGETQYF	TGCGCCAGCAGCTTGGGACAAACTGGGGAGACCCAGTACTTC	.	few	TRBV5-1	TRBJ2-5
CASSRGQGVTEQYF	TGCGCCAGCAGCCGGGGACAGGGGGTTACCGAGCAGTACTTC	TRBD1	.	TRBV5-1	TRBJ2-7
CASRRQGPYNEQFF	TGCGCCAGCAGGCGACAGGGTCCCTACAATGAGCAGTTCTTC	TRBD1	.	TRBV5-1	TRBJ2-1
CASSMSAGDYEQYF	TGTGCCAGTAGTATGTCAGCGGGAGACTACGAGCAGTACTTC	TRBD2	.	TRBV19	TRBJ2-7
CASSLGTTGYETQYF	TGTGCCAGCAGCTTAGGGACGACAGGGTATGAGACCCAGTACTTC	TRBD1	once	TRBV7-2	TRBJ2-5
CASSQETGRNANSPLHF	TGTGCCAGCAGCCAAGAGACGGGAAGGAATGCTAATTCACCCCTCCACTTT	.	.	TRBV14	TRBJ1-6
CASSPDRVTNTQYF	TGTGCCAGCAGTCCAGACAGGGTGACAAATACGCAGTATTTT	TRBD1	.	TRBV2	TRBJ2-3
CASGLSAGGEQYF	TGTGCTAGTGGTTTATCAGCGGGGGGCGAGCAGTACTTC	TRBD2	once	TRBV12-5	TRBJ2-7
CASSSRPGPYGYTF	TGTGCCAGCAGCTCCCGCCCAGGGCCCTATGGCTACACCTTC	.	.	TRBV7-2	TRBJ1-2
CASSLPFYGYTF	TGTGCCAGCAGCTTGCCCTTCTATGGCTACACCTTC	.	.	TRBV5-6	TRBJ1-2
CASSSGTGGREQYF	TGCGCCAGCAGCTCCGGGACGGGGGGAAGGGAGCAGTACTTC	TRBD2	.	TRBV5-1	TRBJ2-7
CASSPGTSVGELFF	TGTGCCAGCAGCCCCGGGACTTCTGTCGGGGAGCTGTTTTTT	.	.	TRBV7-3	TRBJ2-2
CASSPGGTGGTYGYTF	TGCGCCAGCAGCCCTGGGGGGACAGGGGGCACCTATGGCTACACCTTC	TRBD1	once	TRBV5-1	TRBJ1-2
CASSSAVGNTIYF	TGCGCCAGCAGCTCGGCGGTCGGAAACACCATATATTTT	.	few	TRBV5-1	TRBJ1-3
CASSPWGNTIYF	TGTGCCAGCAGTCCATGGGGAAACACCATATATTTT	.	.	TRBV6-6	TRBJ1-3
CASSSKGQGRFNYGYTF	TGTGCCAGCAGCTCGAAAGGACAGGGGAGATTTAACTATGGCTACACCTTC	TRBD1	few	TRBV9	TRBJ1-2
CASSYSGSGYEQYF	TGCGCCAGCAGCTATAGCGGGAGTGGCTACGAGCAGTACTTC	TRBD2	.	TRBV5-1	TRBJ2-7
CAWSRGYGYTF	TGTGCCTGGAGTCGAGGTTATGGCTACACCTTC	.	.	TRBV30	TRBJ1-2
CASSLDRPGTKNIQYF	TGTGCCAGCAGCCTAGACAGGCCGGGGACCAAAAACATTCAGTACTTC	.	once	TRBV11-2	TRBJ2-4
CASRIGPDTEQFF	TGTGCCAGTAGGATCGGGCCGGACACTGAGCAGTTCTTC	.	medium-sized	TRBV7-3	TRBJ2-1
CANRQGLNGYTF	TGTGCCAACAGACAGGGACTTAATGGCTACACCTTC	TRBD1	.	TRBV6-6	TRBJ1-2
CASSQDIARGIDQPQHF	TGCGCCAGCAGCCAAGATATAGCCAGGGGGATCGATCAGCCCCAGCATTTT	TRBD1	.	TRBV4-3	TRBJ1-5
CASSFRTGRDTEAFF	TGCGCCAGCAGCTTCAGGACAGGGAGGGACACTGAAGCTTTCTTT	TRBD1	.	TRBV5-1	TRBJ1-1
CASSLMGLGTEAFF	TGTGCCAGCAGCTTAATGGGGCTGGGCACTGAAGCTTTCTTT	.	.	TRBV11-1	TRBJ1-1
CASSLVAGNQPQHF	TGCGCCAGCAGCTTGGTTGCGGGGAATCAGCCCCAGCATTTT	.	few	TRBV5-1	TRBJ1-5
CAGTALYGYTF	TGTGCCGGTACAGCCCTCTATGGCTACACCTTC	.	.	TRBV2	TRBJ1-2
CASSDKQGSGELFF	TGCGCCAGCAGCGATAAACAGGGAAGCGGGGAGCTGTTTTTT	.	.	TRBV5-1	TRBJ2-2
CASSQGREVEQYF	TGCGCCAGCAGCCAAGGCCGGGAAGTCGAGCAGTACTTC	.	.	TRBV7-2	TRBJ2-7
CASSEWTQGSPLHF	TGTGCCAGCAGTGAGTGGACCCAAGGTTCACCCCTCCACTTT	.	few	TRBV2	TRBJ1-6
CASSFQETQYF	TGCGCCAGCAGCTTCCAAGAGACCCAGTACTTC	.	once	TRBV5-1	TRBJ2-5
CASSPNRGRAGYTF	TGTGCCAGCAGCCCCAACAGGGGGCGGGCTGGCTACACCTTC	TRBD1	.	TRBV5-4	TRBJ1-2
CASSYPSVAMNTEAFF	TGTGCCAGCAGTTACCCCTCGGTAGCCATGAACACTGAAGCTTTCTTT	.	.	TRBV6-6	TRBJ1-1